This T cell receptor beta chain came from a study of blood T cell repertoires in COVID-19. Data came from immunoSEQ multiplex PCR; TCRdb stores just in-frame clones and leaves some out. The profile shows a few hundred thousand clones, roughly 88% of them singletons. The CDR3 loop spans 14 amino acids. Trimming took 0 bases from V and 3 from J, leaving 10 bases between them. Germline loops: CDR1 SGHTS, CDR2 YDEGEE. The receptor comes from a man aged 25-45 years who had recovered from COVID-19. The specimen was PBMCs or T cells enriched from blood (not recorded which). The chain has TRBV5-8 and TRBJ2-7, with D possibly matching TRBD1 (6 bases). The CDR3 DNA sequence: TGTGCCAGCAGCTTGGATGGGGGCTACTACGAGCAGTACTTC. Residues: CASSLDGGYYEQYF.